This T cell receptor (beta chain) was identified during a study of blood T cell repertoires in COVID-19. Study-level background: COVID-19 samples from acute and convalescent phases originated in the United States, Italy and Spain.

Here immunoSEQ multiplex PCR was the method, and the copy in TCRdb shows in-frame clones only, minus some. The table includes about 120,000 clones, 78% detected once. This clone has a handful of counts. Distinct nucleotide sequences in the sample also encode this CDR3. The TCR sequence derives from a man aged 70 or older with acute or convalescent COVID-19. Specimen: peripheral blood.

The CDR3 DNA reads as TGCGCCAGCAGCCTGAGGACAGGGACGAACACCGGGGAGCTGTTTTTT. It specifies CASSLRTGTNTGELFF. V is TRBV5-1 and J is TRBJ2-2; 8 nucleotides agree with TRBD1. J gave up 0 bases and V 4 bases, and 5 bases lay outside the gene matches. CDR3 length equals 16 residues. The germline gives CDR1 SGHRS, CDR2 YFSETQ.